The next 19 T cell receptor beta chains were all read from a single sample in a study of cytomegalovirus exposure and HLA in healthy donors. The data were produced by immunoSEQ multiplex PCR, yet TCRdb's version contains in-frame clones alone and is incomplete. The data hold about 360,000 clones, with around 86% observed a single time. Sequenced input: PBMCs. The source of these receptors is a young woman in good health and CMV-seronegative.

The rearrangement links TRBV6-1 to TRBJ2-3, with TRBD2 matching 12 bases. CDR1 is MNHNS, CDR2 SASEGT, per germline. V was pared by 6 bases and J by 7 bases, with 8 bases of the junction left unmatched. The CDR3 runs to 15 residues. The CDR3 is CASSASGGAVYTQYF. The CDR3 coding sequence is TGTGCCAGCAGCGCTAGCGGGGGGGCCGTGTATACGCAGTATTTT.

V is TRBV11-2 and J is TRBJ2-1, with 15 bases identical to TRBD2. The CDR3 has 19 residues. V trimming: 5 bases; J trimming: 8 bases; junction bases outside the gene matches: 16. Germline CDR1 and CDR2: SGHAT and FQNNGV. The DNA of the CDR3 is TGTGCCAGCAGCGGCTCGTTGCTCCCGGGACTAGCGGGGGGTGATGAGCAGTTCTTC. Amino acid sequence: CASSGSLLPGLAGGDEQFF.

CDR3 loop: CASSLSSSSYEQYF. For the CDR3, the DNA is TGTGCCAGCAGTTTATCTTCGAGCTCCTACGAGCAGTACTTC. The chain combines TRBV27 with TRBJ2-7; unclear D gene. This CDR3 spans 14 amino acids. Germline V gene sequence: CDR1 MNHEY, CDR2 SMNVEV (reference sequence). V was trimmed by 0 bases and J by 0 bases, leaving 6 bases between them.

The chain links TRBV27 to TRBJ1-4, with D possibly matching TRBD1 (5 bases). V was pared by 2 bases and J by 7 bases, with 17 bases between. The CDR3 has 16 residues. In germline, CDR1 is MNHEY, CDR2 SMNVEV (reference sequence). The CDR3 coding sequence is TGTGCCAGCAGTTTAACGACCCCCCGGGGGGGTGAAAAACTGTTTTTT. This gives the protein CASSLTTPRGGEKLFF.

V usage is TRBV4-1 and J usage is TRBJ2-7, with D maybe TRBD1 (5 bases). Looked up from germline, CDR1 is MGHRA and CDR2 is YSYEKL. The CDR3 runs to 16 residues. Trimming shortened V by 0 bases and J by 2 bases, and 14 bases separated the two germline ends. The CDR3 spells CASSQDAGANPYEQYF. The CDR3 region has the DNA TGCGCCAGCAGCCAAGATGCTGGGGCCAATCCCTACGAGCAGTACTTC.

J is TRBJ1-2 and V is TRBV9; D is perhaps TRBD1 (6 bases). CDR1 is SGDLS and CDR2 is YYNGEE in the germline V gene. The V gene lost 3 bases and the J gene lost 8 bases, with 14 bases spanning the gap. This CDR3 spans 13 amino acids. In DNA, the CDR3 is TGTGCCAGCAGCGCATCAGGGGCTATCGGCTACACCTTC. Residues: CASSASGAIGYTF.

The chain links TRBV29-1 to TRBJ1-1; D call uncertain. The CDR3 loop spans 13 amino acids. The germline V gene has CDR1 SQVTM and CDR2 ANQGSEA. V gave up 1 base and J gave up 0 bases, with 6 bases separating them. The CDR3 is CSVEVLVNTEAFF. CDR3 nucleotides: TGCAGCGTTGAAGTCTTAGTGAACACTGAAGCTTTCTTT.

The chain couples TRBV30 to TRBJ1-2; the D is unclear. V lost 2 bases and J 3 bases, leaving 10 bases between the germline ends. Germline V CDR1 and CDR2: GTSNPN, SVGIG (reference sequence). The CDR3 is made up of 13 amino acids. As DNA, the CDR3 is TGTGCCTGGAGTAAGGCCGGGGACTATGGCTACACCTTC. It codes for CAWSKAGDYGYTF.

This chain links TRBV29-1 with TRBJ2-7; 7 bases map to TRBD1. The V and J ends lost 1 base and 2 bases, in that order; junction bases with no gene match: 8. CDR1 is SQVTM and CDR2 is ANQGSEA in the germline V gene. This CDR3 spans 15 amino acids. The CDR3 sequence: CSVEGENRGAYEQYF. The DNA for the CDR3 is TGCAGCGTTGAAGGGGAGAACAGGGGCGCCTACGAGCAGTACTTC.

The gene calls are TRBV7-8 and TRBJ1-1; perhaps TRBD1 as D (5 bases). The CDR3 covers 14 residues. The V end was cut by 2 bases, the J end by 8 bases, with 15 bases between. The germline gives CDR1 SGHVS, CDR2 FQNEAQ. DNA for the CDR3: TGTGCCAGCAGCTTATCCAGGGTCTTCGGAGAAGCTTTCTTT. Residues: CASSLSRVFGEAFF.

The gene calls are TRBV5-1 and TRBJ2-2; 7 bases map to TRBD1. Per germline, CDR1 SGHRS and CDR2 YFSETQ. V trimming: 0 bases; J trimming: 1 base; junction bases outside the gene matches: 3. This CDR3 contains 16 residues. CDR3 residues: CASSLVAGGNTGELFF. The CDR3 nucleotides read TGCGCCAGCAGCTTGGTTGCAGGGGGGAACACCGGGGAGCTGTTTTTT.

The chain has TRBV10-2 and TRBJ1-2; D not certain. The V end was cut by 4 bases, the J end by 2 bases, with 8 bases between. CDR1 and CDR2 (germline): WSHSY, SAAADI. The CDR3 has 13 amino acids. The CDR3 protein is CASSVQRNYGYTF. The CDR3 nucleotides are TGCGCCAGCAGTGTTCAGAGGAACTATGGCTACACCTTC.

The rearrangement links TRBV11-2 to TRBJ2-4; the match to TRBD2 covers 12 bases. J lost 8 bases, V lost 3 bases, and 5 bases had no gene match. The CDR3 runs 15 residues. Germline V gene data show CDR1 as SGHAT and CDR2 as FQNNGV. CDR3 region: CASSLTSGRLDIQYF. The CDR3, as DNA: TGTGCCAGCAGCTTGACTAGCGGGAGATTAGACATTCAGTACTTC. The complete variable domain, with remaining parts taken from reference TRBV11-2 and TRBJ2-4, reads EAGVAQSPRYKIIEKRQSVAFWCNPISGHATLYWYQQILGQGPKLLIQFQNNGVVDDSQLPKDRFSAERLKGVDSTLKIQPAKLEDSAVYLCASSLTSGRLDIQYFGAGTRLSVL.

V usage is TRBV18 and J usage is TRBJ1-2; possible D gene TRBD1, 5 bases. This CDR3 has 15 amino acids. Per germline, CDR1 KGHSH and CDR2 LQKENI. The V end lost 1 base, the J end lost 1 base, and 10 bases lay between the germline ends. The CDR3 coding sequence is TGTGCCAGCTCACCACGACAGAGTGATAACTATGGCTACACCTTC. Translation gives CASSPRQSDNYGYTF.

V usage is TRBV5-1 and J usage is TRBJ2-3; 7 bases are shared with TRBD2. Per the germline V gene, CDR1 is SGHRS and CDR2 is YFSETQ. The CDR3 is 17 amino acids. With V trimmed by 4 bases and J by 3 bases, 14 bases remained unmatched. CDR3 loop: CASSPVALWGGTDTQYF. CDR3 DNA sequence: TGCGCCAGCAGCCCAGTCGCTTTGTGGGGGGGAACAGATACGCAGTATTTT. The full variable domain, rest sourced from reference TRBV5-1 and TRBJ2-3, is KAGVTQTPRYLIKTRGQQVTLSCSPISGHRSVSWYQQTPGQGLQFLFEYFSETQRNKGNFPGRFSGRQFSNSRSEMNVSTLELGDSALYLCASSPVALWGGTDTQYFGPGTRLTVL.

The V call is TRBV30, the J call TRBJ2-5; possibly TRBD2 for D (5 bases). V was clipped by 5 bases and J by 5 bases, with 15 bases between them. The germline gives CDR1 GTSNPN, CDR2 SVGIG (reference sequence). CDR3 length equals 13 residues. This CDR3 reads CAWGLNHVETQYF. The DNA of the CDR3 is TGTGCCTGGGGACTCAATCACGTGGAGACCCAGTACTTC.

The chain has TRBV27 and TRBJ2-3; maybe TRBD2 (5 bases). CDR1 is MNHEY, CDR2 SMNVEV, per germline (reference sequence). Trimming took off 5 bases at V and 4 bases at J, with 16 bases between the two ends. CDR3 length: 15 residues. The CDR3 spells CASSPLAGGPDTQYF. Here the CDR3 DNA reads TGTGCCAGCAGTCCCCTGGCGGGCGGGCCAGATACGCAGTATTTT.

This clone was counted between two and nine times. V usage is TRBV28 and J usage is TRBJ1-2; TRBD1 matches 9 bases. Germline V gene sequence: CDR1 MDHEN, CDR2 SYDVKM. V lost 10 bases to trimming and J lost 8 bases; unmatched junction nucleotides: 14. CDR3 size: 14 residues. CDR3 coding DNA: TGTGCCATACTTGAGGGACAGGGTATTTGGGGCTACACCTTC. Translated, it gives CAILEGQGIWGYTF.

The CDR3 DNA follows: TGTGCCAGCAGTTTGGGGGACAGCCGAAACGAGCAGTACTTC. Protein sequence: CASSLGDSRNEQYF. The chain couples TRBV28 to TRBJ2-7, with 7 bases that match TRBD1. V trimming: 3 bases; J trimming: 5 bases; junction bases outside the gene matches: 7. The CDR3 extends over 14 amino acids. Germline V CDR1 and CDR2: MDHEN, SYDVKM.